The clone carrying this TCR beta chain occurred a few times. The data belong to a study of naive and memory T cell subsets. Amplification of ligated cDNA took four PCR rounds with SP2 and nested alpha and beta constant primers. Blood and skin TCR RNA was reverse transcribed with alpha and beta constant primers. TCRdb re-called the 5' RACE reads with MiXCR, one entry per CDR3 protein. The sample lists roughly 30,000 distinct CDR3 sequences; around 15% were seen once. This CDR3 is 13 amino acids long. An oligonucleotide containing a UMI was ligated to the 3' end of TCR cDNA. Unsorted total RNA, roughly 1 to 1000 ng, was DNase treated before reverse transcription.

This chain joins TRBV21-1 and TRBJ1-5; the table's D call of TRBD1 was not tested on the DNA. TRBV21-1 is deemed a pseudogene. The clonotype comes from a female donor in good health. The CDR3, as DNA: TGTGCCAGCAGCAAGGGGGTCCGCCAGCCCCAGCATTTT. Amino acid sequence: CASSKGVRQPQHF.